This TCR beta chain was sequenced during a study of blood T cell repertoires in COVID-19. Across the study: Sites in the United States, Italy and Spain provided acute and convalescent COVID-19 samples.

The CDR3 is 13 residues long. The ends were cut back, 5 bases at V and 7 bases at J, with 12 bases in the middle. CDR1 LNHDA and CDR2 SQIVND come from the germline V gene (reference sequence). Original methodology: The authors estimated nucleated cell counts from reference gene primer amplification. The repertoire was sequenced with immunoSEQ multiplex PCR; TCRdb's copy has only in-frame clones and lacks some. The V and J calls and clone size were taken over from that table, and D and trimming were inferred from the DNA. The repertoire holds around 270,000 clones, with less than 90% as singletons. Sequenced material: peripheral blood. The chain is built from TRBV19 and TRBJ1-5; tentative D call: TRBD1 (6 bases). This clonotype was obtained from a man younger than 45 with active or convalescent COVID-19. The CDR3 region is CASSSNREQPQHF. The DNA of the CDR3 is TGTGCCAGTAGTTCCAACAGGGAACAGCCCCAGCATTTT.